This T cell receptor beta chain was observed in a study of blood T cell repertoires in COVID-19. About the study: Samples representing acute and convalescent COVID-19 were sourced from the United States, Italy and Spain.

The protocol was immunoSEQ multiplex PCR, while the TCRdb copy is restricted to in-frame clones and leaves out a portion. Of about 220,000 clones listed, around 80% are singletons. V dropped 5 bases and J dropped 1 base, with 11 bases sitting between them. Germline V gives CDR1 SGHTA, CDR2 FQGNSA. The CDR3 has 14 residues. The rearrangement joins TRBV7-2 to TRBJ1-1, with D tentatively TRBD1 (5 bases). This TCR was sampled from a human donor in a cohort sampled during active COVID-19. The specimen sequenced was peripheral blood. This CDR3 is CASSEPTENTEAFF. The CDR3 bases are TGTGCCAGCAGCGAACCGACAGAGAACACTGAAGCTTTCTTT.